This T cell receptor (beta chain) derives from a study of T cells after yellow fever vaccination. Study-level results: Booster sampling recovered most clones from primary vaccination (around 97% CD4, approximately 88% CD8). Abundant clonotypes from the bulk population could have been carried over as contaminants into FACS-sorted repertoires.

Making TCR cDNA involved 5'RACE template switching, which added UMIs and a universal primer site. Each CDR3 protein is one row after TCRdb ran MiXCR on the 5' RACE reads. The repertoire holds about 500,000 distinct CDR3 sequences, less than 20% seen once, with 15% to 20% in the top ten. There are 12 residues in the CDR3. Trimming pared 5 bases from V and 3 bases from J, leaving 11 bases between. Germline CDR1 and CDR2: DFQATT and SNEGSKA (reference sequence). A few counts support this clonotype. Its antigen is unknown. The sample in question was PBMCs, obtained 5 to 6 days after the first yellow fever vaccination. This chain connects TRBV20-1 to TRBJ2-7; the D is unclear. The sequence was collected from a man in his late teens or twenties who received the YFV17D yellow fever vaccine. CDR3 protein: CSADSRNYEQYV. The CDR3 DNA reads as TGCAGTGCTGATTCGAGGAACTACGAGCAGTACGTC.